This passage covers 32 T cell receptor beta chains from one sample sequenced in a study of T cell repertoires in cytomegalovirus infection. Each CDR3 protein is one row after TCRdb ran MiXCR on the reads. The repertoire holds approximately 910,000 distinct CDR3 sequences, 30% to 40% seen once, with 13% in the top ten. These receptors' antigens are unknown. This sample comprised cultured CD8+ T cells from PBMCs, obtained from culture after CMV antigen stimulation. The receptors originated from a human donor in good health (CMV status not recorded). Some clones in this sample may be carry-over from other donors' samples.

This clonotype came up a few times. The chain couples TRBV6-6 to TRBJ1-1, with D perhaps matching TRBD1 (5 bases). The CDR3 contains 15 residues. Germline CDR1 reads MNHNY; CDR2 reads SVGAGI (reference sequence). With 0 bases removed from V and 8 bases from J, the gap between germline ends came to 16 bases. CDR3 in amino acids: CASSYSIVGAGEAFF. The DNA for the CDR3 is TGTGCCAGCAGTTACTCGATAGTAGGGGCAGGGGAAGCTTTCTTT.

The genes are TRBV6-2 or TRBV6-3 and TRBJ2-7, with D perhaps TRBD1 or TRBD2 (5 bases each). This CDR3 contains 14 residues. Germline V gene sequence: CDR1 MNHEY, CDR2 SVGEGT. V dropped 2 bases and J dropped 4 bases, with 12 bases sitting between them. The CDR3 sequence is CASSYDGGPYEQYV. The CDR3, as DNA: TGTGCCAGCAGTTACGATGGGGGTCCGTACGAGCAGTACGTC.

The CDR3 loop reads CASSLAGTGNYEQYF. The CDR3 DNA follows: TGTGCCAGCAGCTTGGCCGGGACAGGGAACTACGAGCAGTACTTC. The chain joins TRBV7-9 to TRBJ2-7; 9 bases align to TRBD1. CDR3 length: 15 residues. Trimming cost V 3 bases and J 3 bases; bases outside gene matches: 6. The germline CDR1 and CDR2 sequences are SEHNR and FQNEAQ (reference sequence). The complete variable domain, with remaining parts taken from reference TRBV7-9 and TRBJ2-7, reads DTGVSQNPRHKITKRGQNVTFRCDPISEHNRLYWYRQTLGQGPEFLTYFQNEAQLEKSRLLSDRFSAERPKGSFSTLEIQRTEQGDSAMYLCASSLAGTGNYEQYFGPGTRLTVT.

The V gene is TRBV19, the J gene TRBJ2-7, with D uncertain. Germline V gene data show CDR1 as LNHDA and CDR2 as SQIVND (reference sequence). There are 12 residues in the CDR3. V was clipped by 3 bases and J by 5 bases, with 8 bases between them. CDR3 DNA: TGTGCCAGTAGTATTGGTAAGGACGAGCAGTACTTC. As protein: CASSIGKDEQYF.

The rearrangement uses TRBV29-1 and TRBJ2-3, with a tentative D call TRBD1 (6 bases). Germline lookup yields CDR1 SQVTM and CDR2 ANQGSEA. V lost 7 bases to trimming and J lost 0 bases, with 17 bases between them. This CDR3 contains 15 residues. The CDR3 protein is CSGTGTKESTDTQYF. As DNA, the CDR3 is TGCAGCGGAACCGGGACAAAGGAGAGCACAGATACGCAGTATTTT.

This clonotype was counted ten times or more. The chain joins TRBV7-6 to TRBJ2-3; 13 nucleotides match TRBD2. The V gene end was trimmed by 4 bases and the J gene end by 5 bases; junction bases not matched to a gene: 9. The germline CDR1 and CDR2 sequences are SGHVS and FNYEAQ. CDR3 length: 17 residues. This chain's CDR3 is CASSSTSGGAGGDTQYF. DNA for the CDR3: TGTGCCAGCAGCTCCACTAGCGGGGGGGCGGGAGGAGATACGCAGTATTTT.

The chain combines TRBV19 with TRBJ1-6; 7 bases are a match to TRBD1. Trimming removed 5 bases from V and 7 bases from J; junction bases left unmatched: 5. From germline, CDR1 is LNHDA and CDR2 SQIVND (reference sequence). The CDR3 covers 14 residues. In nucleotides, the CDR3 is TGTGCCAGTAGTCCCAGGGGGGAGAATTCACCCCTCCACTTT. Encoded protein: CASSPRGENSPLHF.

This clonotype has just a few counts. The CDR3 sequence is CASSLDSSGYTF. The CDR3 DNA sequence: TGTGCCAGCAGCTTGGACAGTTCCGGCTACACCTTC. The chain has TRBV7-9 and TRBJ1-2; tentatively, D is TRBD1 (6 bases). Germline CDR1 SEHNR, CDR2 FQNEAQ (reference sequence). With 3 bases removed from V and 8 bases from J, the gap between germline ends came to 10 bases. This CDR3 contains 12 residues.

This clonotype was picked up many times. V and J are TRBV12-5 and TRBJ2-7; 8 bases are a match to TRBD1. This CDR3 has 15 residues. Per the germline V gene, CDR1 is LGHNT and CDR2 is FRNRAP. Trimming took 1 base from V and 2 from J; bases not matched to a gene: 4. CDR3 loop: CASGLAGTGAYEQYF. The CDR3, as DNA: TGTGCTAGTGGTTTGGCCGGGACAGGCGCCTACGAGCAGTACTTC.

This clonotype was observed at least ten times. This sequence joins TRBV12-3 or TRBV12-4 and TRBJ2-3, with TRBD1 as a possible D gene (6 bases). V was pared by 3 bases and J by 4 bases, with 11 bases between. The CDR3 has 14 residues. The CDR3 nucleotides are TGTGCCAGCAGTTTCCAGGGGCGGGCAGATACGCAGTATTTT. It codes for CASSFQGRADTQYF.

The J gene is TRBJ1-2, the V gene TRBV2, with TRBD1 matching 12 bases. Germline lookup yields CDR1 SNHLY and CDR2 FYNNEI. CDR3 length: 16 residues. J gave up 6 bases and V 2 bases, and 7 bases lay outside the gene matches. DNA for the CDR3: TGTGCCAGCAGTGAAAAGGGACAGGGGGCTATAGATGGCTACACCTTC. Protein: CASSEKGQGAIDGYTF. The variable domain in full, completed from reference TRBV2 and TRBJ1-2, reads EPEVTQTPSHQVTQMGQEVILRCVPISNHLYFYWYRQILGQKVEFLVSFYNNEISEKSEIFDDQFSVERPDGSNFTLKIRSTKLEDSAMYFCASSEKGQGAIDGYTFGSGTRLTVV.

V and J are TRBV12-3 or TRBV12-4 and TRBJ2-1, with D perhaps matching TRBD2 (5 bases). V was trimmed by 6 bases and J by 5 bases, leaving 11 bases between them. The CDR3 has 13 amino acids. DNA for the CDR3: TGTGCCAGCAGCGCCGGGAAGAACAATGAGCAGTTCTTC. It specifies CASSAGKNNEQFF.

This clonotype has more than one count but fewer than ten. CDR3 loop: CASSLTGAKNTEAFF. In DNA, the CDR3 is TGTGCCAGCAGCTTAACAGGGGCCAAGAACACTGAAGCTTTCTTT. The chain uses TRBV7-9 and TRBJ1-1, with TRBD1 matching over 7 bases. The CDR3 totals 15 residues. From germline, CDR1 is SEHNR and CDR2 FQNEAQ (reference sequence). The V segment lost 2 bases and the J segment 1 base; nucleotides outside the gene matches: 4.

This clonotype appeared many times. This chain uses TRBV7-2 with TRBJ2-1; 7 nucleotides agree with TRBD2. The CDR3 loop spans 18 amino acids. CDR1 and CDR2 from the germline V gene are SGHTA and FQGNSA. J gave up 0 bases and V 2 bases, and 10 bases lay outside the gene matches. The CDR3 nucleotides read TGTGCCAGCAGCTTAATGTGGGGGGGTCCAAACTCCTACAATGAGCAGTTCTTC. Its translation is CASSLMWGGPNSYNEQFF.

V gene TRBV6-5 combines with J gene TRBJ1-2; D gene unclear. This CDR3 is 11 amino acids long. V was cut by 5 bases and J by 8 bases, with 9 bases left in between. Germline loops: CDR1 MNHEY, CDR2 SVGAGI. The CDR3 coding sequence is TGTGCCAGCAGTAACCCAGGCGGCTACACCTTC. Its translation is CASSNPGGYTF.

The V and J genes are TRBV25-1 and TRBJ1-1; TRBD1 aligns across 8 bases. Germline CDR1 and CDR2: MGHDK and SYGVNS. CDR3 length equals 14 residues. Germline trimming cut 4 bases from V and 6 bases from J; bases unmatched to any gene: 7. The CDR3 loop reads CASSGGDRGPEAFF. In DNA form, the CDR3 reads TGTGCCAGCAGTGGGGGCGACAGGGGCCCTGAAGCTTTCTTT.

The V and J genes are TRBV12-3 or TRBV12-4 and TRBJ1-1; D is undetermined. The CDR3 runs to 14 residues. Trimming pared 3 bases from V and 4 bases from J, leaving 12 bases between. The CDR3 sequence is CASSFGIFSTEAFF. CDR3 DNA sequence: TGTGCCAGCAGTTTCGGAATTTTCTCCACTGAAGCTTTCTTT.

In its sample, this clonotype was seen a few times. The J gene is TRBJ2-1, the V gene TRBV9, with D possibly TRBD2 on 5 matching bases. The CDR3 totals 12 residues. The germline V gene encodes CDR1 SGDLS and CDR2 YYNGEE. Trimming took off 0 bases at V and 9 bases at J, with 7 bases between the two ends. The CDR3 reads CASSVDGSEQFF. The CDR3 DNA is TGTGCCAGCAGCGTAGATGGGAGTGAGCAGTTCTTC.

The CDR3: CASSMDKVPYGYTF. Written as DNA, the CDR3 is TGTGCCAGCAGCATGGACAAGGTACCCTATGGCTACACCTTC. The chain employs TRBV7-8 and TRBJ1-2; D is possibly TRBD1 (5 bases). This CDR3 comprises 14 residues. Trimming removed 5 bases at V and 4 bases at J, with 14 bases between. Germline CDR1 is SGHVS and CDR2 is FQNEAQ.

This clonotype was seen many times. J is TRBJ1-2 and V is TRBV12-3 or TRBV12-4, with unresolved D. V was pared by 3 bases and J by 10 bases, with 12 bases between. The CDR3 sequence is 12 residues long. CDR3 coding DNA: TGTGCCAGCAGTTTGATATTTTGGGACTACACCTTC. Residues: CASSLIFWDYTF.

The chain has TRBV4-3 and TRBJ1-2; D is possibly TRBD1 (5 bases). Trimming took off 0 bases at V and 11 bases at J, with 7 bases between the two ends. The CDR3 runs 11 residues. CDR1 LGHNA and CDR2 YSLEER come from the germline V gene. The CDR3 DNA reads TGCGCCAGCAGCCAAGATAGACAGTACACCTTC. Translated, it gives CASSQDRQYTF.

This clonotype was seen many times. The rearrangement joins TRBV7-8 to TRBJ2-1, with 8 bases identical to TRBD2. V shed 3 bases, J shed 5 bases, and the junction held 9 bases outside the gene matches. Germline CDR1 is SGHVS and CDR2 is FQNEAQ. The CDR3 runs 16 residues. CDR3 residues: CASSFPGTRGNNEQFF. The CDR3 nucleotides read TGTGCCAGCAGCTTCCCCGGGACTAGGGGAAACAATGAGCAGTTCTTC.

This clonotype was observed a few times. The chain combines TRBV6-5 with TRBJ2-1, with D possibly matching TRBD1 (5 bases). The CDR3 is 17 residues long. The germline V gene has CDR1 MNHEY and CDR2 SVGAGI. V lost 6 bases to trimming and J lost 3 bases, with 21 bases between them. In DNA form, the CDR3 reads TGTGCCAGCAGACTCACCTCGGACACCTTATACTACAATGAGCAGTTCTTC. This gives the protein CASRLTSDTLYYNEQFF.

This clonotype occurred many times. The junction shows a germline mismatch at one end, possibly a read error. V is TRBV5-1 and J is TRBJ2-3, with D perhaps matching TRBD2 (7 bases). Germline V gives CDR1 SGHRS, CDR2 YFSETQ. The CDR3 consists of 15 residues. The CDR3 bases are TGTGCCAGCAGTTTGGAGGGGGGGGTCACAGATACGCAGTATTTT. Encoded protein: CASSLEGGVTDTQYF. The entire variable domain, with the rest obtained from reference TRBV5-1 and TRBJ2-3, is as follows: KAGVTQTPRYLIKTRGQQVTLSCSPISGHRSVSWYQQTPGQGLQFLFEYFSETQRNKGNFPGRFSGRQFSNSRSEMNVSTLELGDSALYLCASSLEGGVTDTQYFGPGTRLTVL.

The rearrangement uses TRBV27 and TRBJ2-5; D is undetermined. The CDR3 covers 13 residues. The germline CDR1 and CDR2 sequences are MNHEY and SMNVEV (reference sequence). The V and J ends lost 5 bases and 4 bases respectively, with 11 bases between them. The CDR3, as DNA: TGTGCCAGCAGTGCAGACCTGGGAGAGACCCAGTACTTC. Translated, it gives CASSADLGETQYF.

This clonotype appeared a few times. The V gene is TRBV28, the J gene TRBJ2-7; 8 nucleotides agree with TRBD1. The V gene's germline CDR1 is MDHEN and CDR2 SYDVKM. V shed 7 bases, J shed 3 bases, and the junction held 5 bases outside the gene matches. The CDR3 loop spans 13 amino acids. The CDR3 coding sequence is TGTGCCAGCACCGACAGGGGAAGCTACGAGCAGTACGTC. Protein product: CASTDRGSYEQYV.

This clonotype showed up many times. The chain joins TRBV7-2 to TRBJ2-1; D gene unclear. V dropped 2 bases and J dropped 10 bases, with 12 bases sitting between them. The CDR3 runs 13 residues. From germline, CDR1 is SGHTA and CDR2 FQGNSA. As DNA, the CDR3 is TGTGCCAGCAGCTTACCCCCGGAGCGCGAGCAGTTCTTC. Its protein is CASSLPPEREQFF.

As to this clonotype: A single base separates this from a much larger clone, so it may be a read error. This chain uses TRBV7-6 with TRBJ2-1; TRBD1 agrees at 10 bases. Germline V gives CDR1 SGHVS, CDR2 FNYEAQ. This CDR3 comprises 17 residues. CDR3 protein: CVSSSTGTGVPYNEQFF. CDR3 in DNA: TGTGTCAGCAGCTCTACCGGGACAGGGGTGCCCTACAATGAGCAGTTCTTC.

CDR3 region: CASSSRDRDEQYV. The CDR3 DNA sequence: TGTGCCAGCAGTTCCCGGGACAGGGACGAGCAGTACGTC. V is TRBV28 and J is TRBJ2-7, with TRBD1 matching over 9 bases. The CDR3 loop spans 13 amino acids. V gave up 4 bases and J gave up 5 bases; unmatched junction bases: 3. Germline V gene lookup returns CDR1 MDHEN and CDR2 SYDVKM.

The chain couples TRBV6-6 to TRBJ2-7; D gene uncertain. V lost 0 bases and J lost 2, with 8 bases in between. CDR3 length equals 14 residues. Germline CDR1 is MNHNY and CDR2 is SVGAGI (reference sequence). The CDR3 bases are TGTGCCAGCAGTTACTCGAACAGACCCTACGAGCAGTACTTC. It is translated as CASSYSNRPYEQYF.

The chain employs TRBV7-3 and TRBJ2-1; TRBD1 agrees at 8 bases. The CDR3 is 15 amino acids. Losses at the gene ends were 5 bases for V and 3 bases for J; bases not matched to a gene: 6. The V gene's germline CDR1 is SGHTA and CDR2 FQGTGA. Here the CDR3 reads CASSHGQGFYNEQFF. The CDR3 nucleotides are TGTGCCAGCAGCCACGGACAGGGTTTCTACAATGAGCAGTTCTTC.

This clonotype was detected only a few times. V is TRBV6-1 and J is TRBJ1-6; the D is unclear. CDR3 size: 15 residues. V lost 5 bases and J 2 bases, leaving 10 bases between the germline ends. Germline CDR1 MNHNS, CDR2 SASEGT. The CDR3 DNA sequence: TGTGCCAGCAGTACGAGGATCCCCTATAATTCACCCCTCCACTTT. Amino acid sequence: CASSTRIPYNSPLHF.